This paragraph covers one T cell receptor (beta chain) sequence. No antigen is known for it. The germline V and J ends were trimmed by 3 bases and 0 bases, with 10 bases remaining between them. The CDR3 has 14 amino acids. CDR1 is SGHRS and CDR2 is YFSETQ in the germline V gene. This entry comes from a study of shared clonotypes between healthy human individuals. Study-level information: Used for every donor were three CD4 naive, three CD4 memory, two CD8 naive and one CD8 memory plate.

Regarding the study as a whole: Unshared clonotypes carried lower generation probabilities than those common to all four donors. Larger estimated richness was generally recorded for naive subsets relative to memory subsets.

TCRdb keeps only in-frame clones here, not all; method: immunoSEQ multiplex PCR. The sample contains hundreds of thousands of clones, roughly 98% of which appear only once. CD45RO-negative cells were positively selected for CCR7, leaving out terminally differentiated effector memory CD45RA+ cells. The sample taken for sequencing was naive CD8+ T cells sorted from blood. The chain recombines TRBV5-1 with TRBJ2-7; D not certain. This clonotype was obtained from a man aged 30 to 39 in good health. CDR3 residues: CASSSIVSSYEQYF. The CDR3 nucleotides are TGCGCCAGCAGCTCTATAGTAAGCTCCTACGAGCAGTACTTC.